This T cell receptor (beta chain) derives from a study of blood T cell repertoires in COVID-19. Study-wide background: The analysed material was cDNA or gDNA that came from T cells, B-cell-depleted T cells, or PBMCs.

The CDR3 covers 14 residues. V lost 5 bases and J lost 6; bases outside the gene matches: 6. Per germline, CDR1 MDHEN and CDR2 SYDVKM. TCRdb's copy holds only in-frame clones and misses some; the assay was immunoSEQ multiplex PCR. The data show 250,000 to 350,000 clones, with about 88% seen just once and roughly an eighth held by the top ten. The chain joins TRBV28 to TRBJ1-5; 8 bases are shared with TRBD1. The sample consisted of peripheral blood. This TCR came from a woman aged 55-75 years with acute or convalescent COVID-19. DNA of the CDR3: TGTGCCAGCAGTGGCCGGACAGGGTTTCAGCCCCAGCATTTT. Residues: CASSGRTGFQPQHF.